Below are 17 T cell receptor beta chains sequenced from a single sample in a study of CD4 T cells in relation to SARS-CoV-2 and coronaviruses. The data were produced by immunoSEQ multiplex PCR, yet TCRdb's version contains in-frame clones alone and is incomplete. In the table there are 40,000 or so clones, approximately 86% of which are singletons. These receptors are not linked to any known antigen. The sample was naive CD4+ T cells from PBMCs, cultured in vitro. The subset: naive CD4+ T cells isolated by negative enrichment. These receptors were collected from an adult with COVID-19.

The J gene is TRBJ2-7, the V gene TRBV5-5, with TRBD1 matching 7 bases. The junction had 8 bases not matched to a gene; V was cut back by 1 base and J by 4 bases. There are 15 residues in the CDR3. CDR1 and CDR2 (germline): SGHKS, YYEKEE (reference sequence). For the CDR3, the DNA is TGTGCCAGCAGCTTGTACCGGACAGGAGGTTACGAGCAGTACTTC. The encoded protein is CASSLYRTGGYEQYF.

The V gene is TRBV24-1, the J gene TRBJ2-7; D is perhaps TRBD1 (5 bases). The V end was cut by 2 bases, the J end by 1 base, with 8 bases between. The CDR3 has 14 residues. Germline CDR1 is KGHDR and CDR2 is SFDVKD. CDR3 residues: CATSDSTASYEQYF. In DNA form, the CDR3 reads TGTGCCACCAGTGATTCGACAGCTTCCTACGAGCAGTACTTC.

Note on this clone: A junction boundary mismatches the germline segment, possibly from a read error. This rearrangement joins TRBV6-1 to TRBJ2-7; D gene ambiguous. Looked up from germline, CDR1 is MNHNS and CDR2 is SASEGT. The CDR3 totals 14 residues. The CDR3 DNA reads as TGTGCCAGCAGGGAAGGGTCTAACTCCTACGAGCAGTACTTC. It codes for CASREGSNSYEQYF.

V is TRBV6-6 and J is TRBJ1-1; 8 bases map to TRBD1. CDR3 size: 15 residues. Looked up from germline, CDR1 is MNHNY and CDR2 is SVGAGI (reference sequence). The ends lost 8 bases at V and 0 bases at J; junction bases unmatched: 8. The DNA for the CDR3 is TGTGCCAGCGGGAGTCAGGGGGCGGTGAACACTGAAGCTTTCTTT. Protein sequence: CASGSQGAVNTEAFF.

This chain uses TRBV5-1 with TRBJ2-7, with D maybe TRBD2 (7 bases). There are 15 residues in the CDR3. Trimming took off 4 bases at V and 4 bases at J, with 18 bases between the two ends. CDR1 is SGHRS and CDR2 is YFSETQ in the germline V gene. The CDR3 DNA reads TGCGCCAGCAGCCCCGGGGGGACATCCCCTTACGAGCAGTACTTC. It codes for CASSPGGTSPYEQYF. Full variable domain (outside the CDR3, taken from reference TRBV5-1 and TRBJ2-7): KAGVTQTPRYLIKTRGQQVTLSCSPISGHRSVSWYQQTPGQGLQFLFEYFSETQRNKGNFPGRFSGRQFSNSRSEMNVSTLELGDSALYLCASSPGGTSPYEQYFGPGTRLTVT.

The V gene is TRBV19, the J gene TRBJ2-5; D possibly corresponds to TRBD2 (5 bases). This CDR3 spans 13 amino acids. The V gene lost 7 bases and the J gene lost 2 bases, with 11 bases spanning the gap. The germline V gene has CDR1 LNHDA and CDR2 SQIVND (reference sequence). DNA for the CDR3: TGTGCCAGTACCATGAGCGGACAAGAGACCCAGTACTTC. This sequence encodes CASTMSGQETQYF. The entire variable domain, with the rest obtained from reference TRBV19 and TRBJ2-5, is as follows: DGGITQSPKYLFRKEGQNVTLSCEQNLNHDAMYWYRQDPGQGLRLIYYSQIVNDFQKGDIAEGYSVSREKKESFPLTVTSAQKNPTAFYLCASTMSGQETQYFGPGTRLLVL.

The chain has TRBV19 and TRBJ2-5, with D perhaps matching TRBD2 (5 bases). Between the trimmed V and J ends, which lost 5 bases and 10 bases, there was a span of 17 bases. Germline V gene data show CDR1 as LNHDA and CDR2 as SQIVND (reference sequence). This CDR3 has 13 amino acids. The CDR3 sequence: CASSHGLGEDQYF. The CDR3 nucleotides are TGTGCCAGTAGTCACGGATTGGGAGAAGACCAGTACTTC. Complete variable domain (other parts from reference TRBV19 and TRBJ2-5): DGGITQSPKYLFRKEGQNVTLSCEQNLNHDAMYWYRQDPGQGLRLIYYSQIVNDFQKGDIAEGYSVSREKKESFPLTVTSAQKNPTAFYLCASSHGLGEDQYFGPGTRLLVL.

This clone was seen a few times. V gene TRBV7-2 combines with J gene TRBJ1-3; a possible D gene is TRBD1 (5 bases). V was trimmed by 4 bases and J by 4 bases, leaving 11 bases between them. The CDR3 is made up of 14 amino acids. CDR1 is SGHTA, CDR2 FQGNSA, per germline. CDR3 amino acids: CASSSGTVGNTIYF. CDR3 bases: TGTGCCAGCAGCTCCGGGACCGTAGGAAACACCATATATTTT. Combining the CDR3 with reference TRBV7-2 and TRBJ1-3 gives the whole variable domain GAGVSQSPSNKVTEKGKDVELRCDPISGHTALYWYRQSLGQGLEFLIYFQGNSAPDKSGLPSDRFSAERTGGSVSTLTIQRTQQEDSAVYLCASSSGTVGNTIYFGEGSWLTVV.

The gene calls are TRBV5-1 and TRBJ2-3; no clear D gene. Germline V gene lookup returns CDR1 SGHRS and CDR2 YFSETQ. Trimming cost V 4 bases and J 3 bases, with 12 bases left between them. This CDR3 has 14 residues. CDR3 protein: CASSPVGETDTQYF. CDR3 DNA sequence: TGCGCCAGCAGCCCCGTAGGTGAGACAGATACGCAGTATTTT.

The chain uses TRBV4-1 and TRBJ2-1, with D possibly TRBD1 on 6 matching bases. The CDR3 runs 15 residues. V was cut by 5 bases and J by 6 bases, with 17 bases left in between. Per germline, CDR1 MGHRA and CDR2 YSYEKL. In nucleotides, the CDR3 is TGCGCCAGCAGCAAAGGAGGACAGTATGGCAATGAGCAGTTCTTC. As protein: CASSKGGQYGNEQFF.

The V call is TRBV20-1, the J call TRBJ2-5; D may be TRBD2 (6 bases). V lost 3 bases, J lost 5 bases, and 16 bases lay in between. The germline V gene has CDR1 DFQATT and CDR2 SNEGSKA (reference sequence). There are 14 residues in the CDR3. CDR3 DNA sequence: TGCAGTGCTAGTGATGGGCGGGATCGGGAGACCCAGTACTTC. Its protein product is CSASDGRDRETQYF.

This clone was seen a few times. This chain's CDR3 is CSVVGMGEGGEQYF. The CDR3 nucleotides read TGCAGCGTTGTGGGGATGGGGGAGGGCGGCGAGCAGTACTTC. The rearrangement uses TRBV29-1 and TRBJ2-7; 7 bases are a match to TRBD2. This CDR3 region has 14 residues. Germline V lookup: CDR1 SQVTM, CDR2 ANQGSEA. V lost 4 bases to trimming and J lost 6 bases; unmatched junction nucleotides: 12.

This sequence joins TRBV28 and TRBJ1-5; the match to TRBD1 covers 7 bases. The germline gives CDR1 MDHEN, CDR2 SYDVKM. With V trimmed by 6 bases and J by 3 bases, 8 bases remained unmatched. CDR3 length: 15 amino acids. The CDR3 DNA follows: TGTGCCAGCAGGAACCCGGACAGGTACAATCAGCCCCAGCATTTT. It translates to CASRNPDRYNQPQHF.

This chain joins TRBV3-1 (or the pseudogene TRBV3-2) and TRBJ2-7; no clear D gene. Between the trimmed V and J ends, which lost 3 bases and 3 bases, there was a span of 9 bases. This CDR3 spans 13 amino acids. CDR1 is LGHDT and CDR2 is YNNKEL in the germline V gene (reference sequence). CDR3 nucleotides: TGTGCCAGCAGCCAGGATTCTAACTACGAGCAGTACTTC. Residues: CASSQDSNYEQYF.

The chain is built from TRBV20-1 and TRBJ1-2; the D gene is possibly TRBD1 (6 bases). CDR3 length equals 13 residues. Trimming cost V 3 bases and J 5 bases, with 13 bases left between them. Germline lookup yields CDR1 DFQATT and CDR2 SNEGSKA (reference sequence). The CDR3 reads CSASSGDMYGYTF. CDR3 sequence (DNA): TGCAGTGCTAGTTCCGGGGACATGTATGGCTACACCTTC.

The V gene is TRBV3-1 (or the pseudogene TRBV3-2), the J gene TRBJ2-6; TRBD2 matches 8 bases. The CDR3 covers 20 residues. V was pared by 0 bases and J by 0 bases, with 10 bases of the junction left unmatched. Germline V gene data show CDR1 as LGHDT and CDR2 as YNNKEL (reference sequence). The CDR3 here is CASSQDLGSGGPSGANVLTF. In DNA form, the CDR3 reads TGTGCCAGCAGCCAAGATCTTGGGTCGGGAGGGCCCTCTGGGGCCAACGTCCTGACTTTC.

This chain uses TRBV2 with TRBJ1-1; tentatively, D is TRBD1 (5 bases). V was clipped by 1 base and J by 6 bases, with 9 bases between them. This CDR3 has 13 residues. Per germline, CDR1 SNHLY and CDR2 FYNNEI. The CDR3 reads CASSEDWGAEAFF. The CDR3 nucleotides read TGTGCCAGCAGTGAAGATTGGGGCGCTGAAGCTTTCTTT. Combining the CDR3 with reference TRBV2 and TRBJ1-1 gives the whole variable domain EPEVTQTPSHQVTQMGQEVILRCVPISNHLYFYWYRQILGQKVEFLVSFYNNEISEKSEIFDDQFSVERPDGSNFTLKIRSTKLEDSAMYFCASSEDWGAEAFFGQGTRLTVV.